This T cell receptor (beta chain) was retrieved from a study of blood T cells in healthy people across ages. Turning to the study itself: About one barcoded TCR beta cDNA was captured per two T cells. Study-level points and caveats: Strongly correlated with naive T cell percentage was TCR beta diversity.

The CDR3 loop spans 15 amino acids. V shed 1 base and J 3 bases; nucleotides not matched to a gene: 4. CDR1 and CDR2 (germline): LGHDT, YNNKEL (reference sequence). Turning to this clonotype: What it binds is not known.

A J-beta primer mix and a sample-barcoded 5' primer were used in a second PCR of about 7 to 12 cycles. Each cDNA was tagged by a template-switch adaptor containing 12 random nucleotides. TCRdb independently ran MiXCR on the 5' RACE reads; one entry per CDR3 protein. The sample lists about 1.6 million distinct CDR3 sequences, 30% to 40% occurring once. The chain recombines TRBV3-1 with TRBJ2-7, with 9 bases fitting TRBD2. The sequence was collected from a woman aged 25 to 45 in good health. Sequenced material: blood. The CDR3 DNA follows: TGTGCCAGCAGCCAAGCTAGCGGGATAAACTACGAGCAGTACTTC. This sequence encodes CASSQASGINYEQYF.